The 11 T cell receptor beta chains in this list originate from one sample, sequenced in a study of CD8+ T cells in alopecia areata. Extracted from the samples, RNA was reverse transcribed into cDNA to serve as the sequencing template. TCRdb keeps only in-frame clones here, not all; method: immunoSEQ multiplex PCR. The data show roughly 250,000 clones, with roughly 69% seen just once and more than 0.95% held by the top ten. Here the sequenced sample was CD4+ T cells sorted from blood, taken at week 0. These receptors all stem from a human donor with alopecia areata.

CDR3 DNA: TGTGCCAGCAGCCTAAGCCCACGGGGGAATTATTCACCCCTCCACTTT. This sequence encodes CASSLSPRGNYSPLHF. The chain couples TRBV7-2 to TRBJ1-6; a weak D match, TRBD1 (5 bases). Germline lookup yields CDR1 SGHTA and CDR2 FQGNSA. The CDR3 totals 16 residues. With 5 bases removed from V and 8 bases from J, the gap between germline ends came to 19 bases.

The chain has TRBV19 and TRBJ2-3; D is uncertain. The CDR3 spans 12 residues. The V gene's germline CDR1 is LNHDA and CDR2 SQIVND (reference sequence). Deletions cut 3 bases from V and 2 bases from J, with 3 bases between. The CDR3 here is CASSMLTDTQYF. CDR3 nucleotide sequence: TGTGCCAGTAGTATGCTCACAGATACGCAGTATTTT.

The rearrangement uses TRBV30 and TRBJ1-4, with D possibly TRBD1 on 5 matching bases. CDR1 is GTSNPN, CDR2 SVGIG, per germline (reference sequence). CDR3 size: 17 residues. The ends were cut back, 2 bases at V and 0 bases at J, with 16 bases in the middle. The CDR3 DNA reads TGTGCCTGGAGTAAGGAGGGGAGCCTCTCAACTAATGAAAAACTGTTTTTT. Protein sequence: CAWSKEGSLSTNEKLFF.

The chain recombines TRBV30 with TRBJ1-3; D gene unclear. With 8 bases removed from V and 0 bases from J, the gap between germline ends came to 8 bases. The CDR3 runs 12 residues. Germline CDR1 and CDR2: GTSNPN and SVGIG (reference sequence). This CDR3 is CAGVNSGNTIYF. The CDR3 DNA is TGTGCCGGGGTAAACTCTGGAAACACCATATATTTT. Full variable domain (outside the CDR3, taken from reference TRBV30 and TRBJ1-3): SQTIHQWPATLVQPVGSPLSLECTVEGTSNPNLYWYRQAAGRGLQLLFYSVGIGQISSEVPQNLSASRPQDRQFILSSKKLLLSDSGFYLCAGVNSGNTIYFGEGSWLTVV.

This clone has just a few counts. The DNA for the CDR3 is TGTGCCAGCAGTTACTCCGGACGGGCGTCCTACGAGCAGTACTTC. Protein: CASSYSGRASYEQYF. V is TRBV6-5 and J is TRBJ2-7; D uncertain. This CDR3 is built from 15 residues. Germline V CDR1 and CDR2: MNHEY, SVGAGI. V was pared by 0 bases and J by 1 base, with 10 bases between.

This sequence joins TRBV29-1 and TRBJ1-2, with a weak D call TRBD1 (6 bases). Per germline, CDR1 SQVTM and CDR2 ANQGSEA. There are 12 residues in the CDR3. V lost 7 bases and J 7 bases, leaving 16 bases between the germline ends. CDR3 DNA sequence: TGCAGCGCCATCCCAGGGGCGAGTGGCTACACCTTC. Protein: CSAIPGASGYTF.

This clone was recorded at least ten times. The CDR3 is CASSGLAETQYF. In nucleotides, the CDR3 is TGTGCCAGCAGTGGACTAGCAGAGACCCAGTACTTC. This rearrangement joins TRBV2 to TRBJ2-5, with 7 bases matching TRBD2. Germline CDR1 and CDR2: SNHLY and FYNNEI. The length of the CDR3 is 12 residues. V shed 4 bases and J 4 bases; nucleotides not matched to a gene: 0.

V usage is TRBV5-6 and J usage is TRBJ1-6; D is ambiguous. The V gene lost 2 bases and the J gene lost 10 bases, with 7 bases spanning the gap. The CDR3 runs to 12 residues. CDR1 is SGHDT, CDR2 YYEEEE, per germline. The CDR3, as DNA: TGTGCCAGCAGCTTTAGAGGGTCACCCCTCCACTTT. The encoded protein is CASSFRGSPLHF.

This clone came up a few times. The rearrangement joins TRBV29-1 to TRBJ2-5, with 10 bases fitting TRBD1. J lost 4 bases, V lost 8 bases, and 16 bases had no gene match. CDR3 length: 16 residues. Germline V gene sequence: CDR1 SQVTM, CDR2 ANQGSEA. CDR3 residues: CSQKARRTGGGETQYF. DNA for the CDR3: TGCAGCCAAAAAGCCCGGCGGACAGGGGGGGGAGAGACCCAGTACTTC.

This clone was found a few times. The chain has TRBV29-1 and TRBJ2-2; D unclear. The CDR3 is 13 amino acids. The V and J ends lost 3 bases and 1 base respectively, with 6 bases between them. Germline V gives CDR1 SQVTM, CDR2 ANQGSEA. The CDR3 DNA follows: TGCAGCGTTGATAACAAGAACACCGGGGAGCTGTTTTTT. Translated, it gives CSVDNKNTGELFF.

The chain couples TRBV7-2 to TRBJ1-5; no clear D gene. Germline V lookup: CDR1 SGHTA, CDR2 FQGNSA. V lost 5 bases to trimming and J lost 3 bases, with 8 bases between them. This CDR3 region has 13 residues. Here the CDR3 reads CASSTTTNQPQHF. The CDR3 DNA reads TGTGCCAGCAGCACCACTACCAATCAGCCCCAGCATTTT.